The rows below give T cell receptor beta chains drawn from one sample of a study of blood T cell repertoires in COVID-19. Only in-frame clones appear in the TCRdb table, and some are missing; sequencing was by immunoSEQ multiplex PCR. In the table there are 160,000 or so clones, about four fifths of which are singletons. Sequencing was carried out using peripheral blood. The receptor set was obtained from an elderly woman with acute or convalescent COVID-19. Both conserved end residues are part of each CDR3. D genes are given only for firm matches. Clone size, where shown, is once, few, many, or a class for clones that have expanded.

TRBV20-1	TRBD1	few	TRBJ2-4	TGCAGTGCAACGACAGGGTACATTCAGTACTTC	CSATTGYIQYF
TRBV5-1	.	.	TRBJ2-3	TGCGCCAGCAGCGGATTGGGACTTAGCCAAGGGGCAGATACGCAGTATTTT	CASSGLGLSQGADTQYF
TRBV7-9	.	.	TRBJ2-7	TGTGCCAGCAGCACCCTAGGTGGGTACGAGCAGTACTTC	CASSTLGGYEQYF
TRBV28	.	.	TRBJ2-2	TGTGCCAGCAGGACATCGAACACCGGGGAGCTGTTTTTT	CASRTSNTGELFF
TRBV7-3	.	.	TRBJ2-6	TGTGCCAGCAGCTTTGGCCACTCTGGGGCCAACGTCCTGACTTTC	CASSFGHSGANVLTF
TRBV28	.	.	TRBJ2-7	TGTGCCAGCAGTTTAATAGGCGGGACCCTCTCCGACGAGCAGTACTTC	CASSLIGGTLSDEQYF
TRBV2	.	.	TRBJ1-1	TGTGCCAGCAGTGGAACGGGGGGGATTGAAGCTTTCTTT	CASSGTGGIEAFF
TRBV28	.	.	TRBJ2-5	TGTGCCAGCAGTCGGTTCCAGGGGTTCGGGCAAGAGACCCAGTACTTC	CASSRFQGFGQETQYF
TRBV4-1	TRBD1	.	TRBJ1-5	TGCGCCAGCAGCCCTGGAAGGGGGCAAGGTCAGCCCCAGCATTTT	CASSPGRGQGQPQHF
TRBV19	.	.	TRBJ2-7	TGTGCCAGCGATTTAGGTGGAGGGGCGTCCTACGAGCAGTACTTC	CASDLGGGASYEQYF
TRBV7-2	TRBD1	many	TRBJ2-7	TGTGCCAGCAGCCCTCGGACAGGGGGCACCTACGAGCAGTACTTC	CASSPRTGGTYEQYF
TRBV5-1	TRBD1	few	TRBJ1-5	TGCGCCAGCAGCGGCGGGACAGCAGATCAGCCCCAGCATTTT	CASSGGTADQPQHF
TRBV6-5	TRBD2	.	TRBJ2-7	TGTGCCAGCAGTTACTTGGGAGCGGGACTCCACGAGCAGTACTTC	CASSYLGAGLHEQYF
TRBV28	.	.	TRBJ1-3	TGTGCCAGCAGGGACATCAGCTCTGGAAACACCATATATTTT	CASRDISSGNTIYF
TRBV2	.	.	TRBJ2-5	TGTGCCAGCAGTGATTGGAGCCCCGGTGGGACCCAGTACTTC	CASSDWSPGGTQYF
TRBV18	TRBD1	.	TRBJ1-1	TGTGCCAGCTCACCACGGGGACAGGGAGACACTGAAGCTTTCTTT	CASSPRGQGDTEAFF
TRBV6-5	TRBD1	.	TRBJ1-2	TGTGCCAGCAGGGGGACAGGGAGTAACTATGGCTACACCTTC	CASRGTGSNYGYTF
TRBV11-2	.	.	TRBJ1-2	TGTGCCAGCAGCTTAGCCTTTCAACAGAACTATGGCTACACCTTC	CASSLAFQQNYGYTF
TRBV4-2	.	.	TRBJ2-3	TGTGCCAGCAGCCAAGGGCGGGGGCCCTCAGATACGCAGTATTTT	CASSQGRGPSDTQYF
TRBV18	.	.	TRBJ1-3	TGTGCCAGCTCACCACCGAGTCACTCTGGAAACACCATATATTTT	CASSPPSHSGNTIYF
TRBV21-1	.	.	TRBJ1-5	TGTGCCAGCAGCAAAGAGGCGAGGGGGACGGAAACTAGGTGGAATCAGCCCCAGCATTTT	CASSKEARGTETRWNQPQHF
TRBV4-1	.	.	TRBJ1-2	TGCGCCAGCAGCCACCCACAATTCTCTGGCTACACCTTC	CASSHPQFSGYTF
TRBV14	.	once	TRBJ2-2	TGTGCCAGCAGCCAGTTACAGGGGGGGACCGGGGAGCTGTTTTTT	CASSQLQGGTGELFF
TRBV28	.	.	TRBJ1-6	TGTGCCAGCTGGGACCAGGGAGGCTCACCCCTCCACTTT	CASWDQGGSPLHF
TRBV10-2	.	.	TRBJ2-7	TGCGCCAGCAGTGACTACAGGGCCTACGAGCAGTACTTC	CASSDYRAYEQYF
TRBV28	TRBD1	.	TRBJ1-4	TGTGCCAGCACAGTTAGGACAGGGGGCATAGAAAAACTGTTTTTT	CASTVRTGGIEKLFF
TRBV6-1	.	.	TRBJ2-1	TGTGCCAGCAGTGAGGGCGATGAGCAGTTCTTC	CASSEGDEQFF
TRBV18	TRBD1	.	TRBJ2-1	TGTGCCAGCTCCCCCGGTACAGGGGTGGAGAATGAGCAGTTCTTC	CASSPGTGVENEQFF
TRBV10-2	TRBD1	.	TRBJ1-5	TGCGCCAGCAGTGAGGTAGGAGGGGGCGAAAATCAGCCCCAGCATTTT	CASSEVGGGENQPQHF
TRBV5-6	.	.	TRBJ1-6	TGTGCCAGCAGCTTGTGGGGCGGCACCTATAATTCACCCCTCCACTTT	CASSLWGGTYNSPLHF
TRBV5-1	.	.	TRBJ2-7	TGCGCCAGCAGCTTGGCCGAAGGGAGAAGTGACGAGCAGTACTTC	CASSLAEGRSDEQYF
TRBV21-1	.	.	TRBJ2-7	TGTGCCAGCAGCAGGGCGGGACAGATATTCTACGAGCAGTACTTC	CASSRAGQIFYEQYF
TRBV5-1	TRBD1	.	TRBJ2-7	TGCGCCAGCAGCTACGGGACAGGGGGGAGCTCCTACGAGCAGTACTTC	CASSYGTGGSSYEQYF
TRBV27	.	.	TRBJ2-3	TGTGCCAGCAGTTTATCAGCTAGCACAGATACGCAGTATTTT	CASSLSASTDTQYF
TRBV3-1/TRBV3-2	.	.	TRBJ1-4	TGTGCCAGCAGCCAGGAGTTACCGGATGAAAAACTGTTTTTT	CASSQELPDEKLFF
TRBV10-2	TRBD1	few	TRBJ2-1	TGCGCCAGCAGGGGGAGACAGGGTAGTGAGCAGTTCTTC	CASRGRQGSEQFF
TRBV28	TRBD1	.	TRBJ1-6	TGTGCCAGCAACGGGGAAGACACAGGGGTCTCACCCCTCCACTTT	CASNGEDTGVSPLHF
TRBV5-6	TRBD2	.	TRBJ2-3	TGTGCCAGCAGCCTACTAGGGACTAGCGGGGGCACAGATACGCAGTATTTT	CASSLLGTSGGTDTQYF
TRBV5-1	TRBD1	.	TRBJ2-2	TGCGCCAGCAGCTCGGGACAGGGAGGGAACACCGGGGAGCTGTTTTTT	CASSSGQGGNTGELFF
TRBV9	TRBD1	.	TRBJ2-7	TGTGCCAGCAGCGCACAGGGGGGTTCCTACGAGCAGTACTTC	CASSAQGGSYEQYF
TRBV7-9	.	.	TRBJ2-7	TGTGCCAGCAGTCGGACAGACCTGGGGCAGTACTTC	CASSRTDLGQYF
TRBV18	TRBD1	.	TRBJ2-5	TGTGCCAGCTCACCCCGACAGGGGATGACTGGAGAGACCCAGTACTTC	CASSPRQGMTGETQYF
TRBV2	TRBD1	.	TRBJ2-5	TGTGCCAGCAGACCTGGGACAGTCCAAGAGACCCAGTACTTC	CASRPGTVQETQYF
TRBV18	.	.	TRBJ2-7	TGTGCCAGCTCACCACCGGTCGGGGGAACCTACGAGCAGTACTTC	CASSPPVGGTYEQYF
TRBV6-5	.	.	TRBJ2-7	TGTGCCAGCAGTTACGAGTTCAAGAGCGAGCAGTACTTC	CASSYEFKSEQYF
TRBV19	.	.	TRBJ1-4	TGTGCCAGTAGTATCGGAGGGAAGAAACTGTTTTTT	CASSIGGKKLFF
TRBV5-1	TRBD2	few	TRBJ2-7	TGCGCCAGCAGCTTGGGGCGCGGGGGGCGCTCCTACGAGCAGTACTTC	CASSLGRGGRSYEQYF
TRBV28	TRBD2	few	TRBJ2-1	TGTGCCAGCAGTGCAATGACTAGCGGGAGATACAATGAGCAGTTCTTC	CASSAMTSGRYNEQFF
TRBV4-1	TRBD1	few	TRBJ1-5	TGCGCCAGCAGCCGAATAGGGACAGGGATCCAGCCCCAGCATTTT	CASSRIGTGIQPQHF
TRBV19	TRBD2	.	TRBJ2-1	TGTGCCAGTAGTATAGATGGTAGCGGGAGCAATGAGCAGTTCTTC	CASSIDGSGSNEQFF
TRBV29-1	.	.	TRBJ2-3	TGCAGCGTCGCCTCAGGGCAGGGCCCAGATACGCAGTATTTT	CSVASGQGPDTQYF
TRBV2	TRBD1	once	TRBJ1-2	TGTGCCAGCAGTGGGCAGGGGGACTATGGCTACACCTTC	CASSGQGDYGYTF
TRBV27	.	once	TRBJ1-5	TGTGCCAGCAGCTCTTACAATCAGCCCCAGCATTTT	CASSSYNQPQHF
TRBV4-1	TRBD1	.	TRBJ1-5	TGCGCCAGCAGCCAGTGGGGACAGAGGCTTGGTCAGCCCCAGCATTTT	CASSQWGQRLGQPQHF